Reported below is one TCR beta chain. Amplification of TCR alpha and beta CDR3 regions from RNA used iRepertoire nested multiplex PCR. TCRdb analysed the multiplex PCR reads with MiXCR anew, one entry per CDR3 protein. The sample includes fewer than 200,000 distinct CDR3 sequences, around 40% of them seen just once. The data were taken from a study of glioma-infiltrating T cells. This sequence originates from a human donor with low-grade glioma or glioblastoma, undergoing nonglioma brain surgery, or in good health (not recorded which). Material: glioma tissue, nonneoplastic brain tissue, or PBMCs (not recorded which).

This CDR3 reads CSATRLLGNEQFF. CDR3 in DNA: TGCAGTGCTACCAGACTCCTAGGAAATGAGCAGTTCTTC. This chain joins TRBV20-1 and TRBJ2-1, with D uncertain. Between the trimmed V and J ends, which lost 4 bases and 7 bases, there was a span of 14 bases. CDR1 is DFQATT, CDR2 SNEGSKA, per germline (reference sequence). The CDR3 sequence is 13 residues long.